Listed here is a single T cell receptor (beta chain). This specimen comes from a study of blood T cells in healthy people across ages. Primers used in a second PCR of about 6 to 11 cycles were a sample-barcoded 5' primer and a J-beta primer mix. TCRdb reprocessed the 5' RACE reads with MiXCR, giving one entry per CDR3 protein. The table records a few hundred thousand distinct CDR3 sequences, roughly a quarter of them present only once. The CDR3 extends over 13 amino acids. Germline-derived CDR1 and CDR2 are SEHNR and FQNEAQ (reference sequence). V was trimmed by 11 bases and J by 6 bases, leaving 18 bases between them.

The V call is TRBV7-9, the J call TRBJ2-3; D could derive from TRBD1 or TRBD2 (5 bases each). The sequenced sample was blood. The sequence was obtained from a woman in her 70s in good health. The CDR3 DNA reads TGTGCCGGTGACCCTAGCAGGGCGGATACGCAGTATTTT. Its protein is CAGDPSRADTQYF. The complete variable domain, with remaining parts taken from reference TRBV7-9 and TRBJ2-3, reads DTGVSQNPRHKITKRGQNVTFRCDPISEHNRLYWYRQTLGQGPEFLTYFQNEAQLEKSRLLSDRFSAERPKGSFSTLEIQRTEQGDSAMYLCAGDPSRADTQYFGPGTRLTVL.